This passage covers 32 T cell receptor beta chains from one sample sequenced in a study of sequential checkpoint blockade in melanoma (dated by TCRdb to between 2017 and 2020). According to the study, the label for this sample's treatment or condition signals: randomized to nivolumab then ipilimumab (arm A) or the reverse (arm B). The library was built by means of the immunoSEQ multiplex PCR assay. Imported from immuneACCESS, the table was reduced by TCRdb to in-frame sequences with V and J called. These copies leave out some clones; in studies compared against another copy, an unresolved V gene accounts for under half, and the cause of the remainder is not known. The sample profile shows over 25,000 clones; 82% of them were found once. The top ten clones comprise about 18% of the sample. The specimen comprised CD8+ T cells sorted from blood (inferred from file names), sampled from a patient given nivolumab and ipilimumab in sequence. The receptors here all came from a human donor with melanoma.

Only one count was recorded for this clone. The rearrangement uses TRBV5-1 and TRBJ1-3; tentatively, D is TRBD1 (5 bases). The CDR3 sequence is 15 residues long. Germline lookup yields CDR1 SGHRS and CDR2 YFSETQ. V was cut by 0 bases and J by 0 bases, with 7 bases left in between. CDR3 amino acids: CASSLGGRSGNTIYF. The CDR3 DNA reads TGCGCCAGCAGCTTGGGGGGCCGCTCTGGAAACACCATATATTTT.

The DNA of the CDR3 is TGTGCCAGCAGTTTCTGGGACAGGGCATCCTACGAGCAGTACTTC. This sequence encodes CASSFWDRASYEQYF. The rearrangement joins TRBV27 to TRBJ2-7; 9 bases agree with TRBD1. Germline V gives CDR1 MNHEY, CDR2 SMNVEV (reference sequence). The CDR3 totals 15 residues. V lost 3 bases to trimming and J lost 1 base; unmatched junction nucleotides: 4.

This rearrangement joins TRBV12-5 to TRBJ1-6, with TRBD1 as a possible D gene (6 bases). This CDR3 is built from 15 residues. The V end lost 1 base, the J end lost 8 bases, and 12 bases lay between the germline ends. Germline CDR1 reads LGHNT; CDR2 reads FRNRAP. The CDR3 is CASGLEGGGYSPLHF. CDR3 DNA: TGTGCTAGTGGTTTGGAGGGAGGGGGGTATTCACCCCTCCACTTT.

DNA for the CDR3: TGTGCCAGCAGCGTAGCCGGGACAGGGAACTACGAGCAGTACTTC. It yields the protein CASSVAGTGNYEQYF. The chain uses TRBV9 and TRBJ2-7; 9 bases map to TRBD1. CDR1 and CDR2 (germline): SGDLS, YYNGEE. This CDR3 region has 15 residues. V was clipped by 0 bases and J by 3 bases; unmatched bases: 4.

The rearrangement joins TRBV9 to TRBJ2-7, with 8 bases that match TRBD1. Trimming removed 4 bases from V and 5 bases from J; junction bases left unmatched: 14. CDR1 is SGDLS and CDR2 is YYNGEE in the germline V gene. The CDR3 covers 16 residues. CDR3 sequence reads: CASSLMDRALVDEQYF. The DNA of the CDR3 is TGTGCCAGCAGCCTGATGGACAGGGCCCTTGTGGACGAGCAGTACTTC.

Only one count was recorded for this clone. The chain combines TRBV27 with TRBJ2-7, with D uncertain. V dropped 4 bases and J dropped 2 bases, with 3 bases sitting between them. In germline, CDR1 is MNHEY, CDR2 SMNVEV (reference sequence). CDR3 length equals 11 residues. The CDR3 bases are TGTGCCAGCAGTTCTCCCTACGAGCAGTACTTC. This encodes CASSSPYEQYF.

This clone was counted between two and nine times. This sequence joins TRBV7-9 and TRBJ1-5, with a weak D call TRBD1 (5 bases). CDR3 length equals 14 residues. Germline V CDR1 and CDR2: SEHNR, FQNEAQ (reference sequence). V shed 7 bases and J shed 1 base, with 11 bases lying between them. CDR3 protein: CASTSDMSNQPQHF. The CDR3 nucleotides read TGTGCCAGCACCTCGGACATGAGCAATCAGCCCCAGCATTTT. Combining the CDR3 with reference TRBV7-9 and TRBJ1-5 gives the whole variable domain DTGVSQNPRHKITKRGQNVTFRCDPISEHNRLYWYRQTLGQGPEFLTYFQNEAQLEKSRLLSDRFSAERPKGSFSTLEIQRTEQGDSAMYLCASTSDMSNQPQHFGDGTRLSIL.

The rearrangement uses TRBV15 and TRBJ1-2, with 9 bases matching TRBD1. Germline V gives CDR1 LNHNV, CDR2 YYDKDF (reference sequence). The CDR3 is 14 residues long. The trim removed 3 bases at V and 8 bases at J, leaving 7 bases unmatched. CDR3: CATSSTGGAGGYTF. For the CDR3, the DNA is TGTGCCACCAGCAGTACAGGGGGCGCAGGGGGCTACACCTTC.

The chain has TRBV27 and TRBJ2-7; a possible D gene is TRBD2 (6 bases). Germline values: CDR1 MNHEY, CDR2 SMNVEV (reference sequence). There are 15 residues in the CDR3. V was shortened by 3 bases and J by 7 bases, with 19 bases between the two germline ends. The CDR3: CASSLAGRIRWEQYF. The DNA for the CDR3 is TGTGCCAGCAGTTTGGCGGGGAGGATTAGGTGGGAGCAGTACTTC.

On this clone itself: This same CDR3 is encoded by further DNA sequences in the sample. The chain uses TRBV9 and TRBJ1-2; D perhaps matches TRBD1 (6 bases). The CDR3 has 14 amino acids. The V end was cut by 2 bases, the J end by 2 bases, with 10 bases between. Looked up from germline, CDR1 is SGDLS and CDR2 is YYNGEE. In DNA, the CDR3 is TGTGCCAGCAGCGTCGCCGGGACAAACTATGGCTACACCTTC. This codes for CASSVAGTNYGYTF.

A few counts support this clone. The chain is built from TRBV5-1 and TRBJ1-1, with 8 bases that match TRBD1. Germline CDR1 and CDR2: SGHRS and YFSETQ. V lost 2 bases and J lost 4; bases outside the gene matches: 1. The CDR3 is 13 residues long. The CDR3 loop is CASSFTGGTEAFF. In DNA form, the CDR3 reads TGCGCCAGCAGCTTTACAGGGGGCACTGAAGCTTTCTTT.

The chain combines TRBV5-4 with TRBJ1-2; maybe TRBD1 (5 bases). Germline V lookup: CDR1 SGHNT, CDR2 YYREEE (reference sequence). V lost 9 bases to trimming and J lost 4 bases, with 16 bases between them. There are 13 residues in the CDR3. The CDR3 sequence: CATYKGRVYGYTF. Here the CDR3 DNA reads TGTGCCACCTACAAGGGCAGGGTCTATGGCTACACCTTC.

The chain recombines TRBV19 with TRBJ1-1; 9 bases fit TRBD1. Trimming cost V 5 bases and J 0 bases; bases outside gene matches: 10. The length of the CDR3 is 17 residues. Germline loops: CDR1 LNHDA, CDR2 SQIVND (reference sequence). The CDR3 bases are TGTGCCAGTAGTGTGAAGAACAGGGGGCCCATGAACACTGAAGCTTTCTTT. Amino acids: CASSVKNRGPMNTEAFF.

J is TRBJ2-7 and V is TRBV5-6; 8 positions agree with TRBD2. The length of the CDR3 is 15 residues. CDR1 is SGHDT and CDR2 is YYEEEE in the germline V gene. With 1 base clipped from V and 3 bases from J, the junction kept 6 bases outside the gene matches. The CDR3 DNA is TGTGCCAGCAGCTTGATCCAGCGGGAGAACTACGAGCAGTACTTC. This gives the protein CASSLIQRENYEQYF.

The V and J genes are TRBV9 and TRBJ1-2; tentatively, D is TRBD1 (6 bases). Trimming pared 4 bases from V and 3 bases from J, leaving 19 bases between. The CDR3 totals 16 residues. The germline V gene has CDR1 SGDLS and CDR2 YYNGEE. The CDR3 sequence: CASSLRDKTSYYGYTF. CDR3 DNA sequence: TGTGCCAGCAGCTTAAGGGACAAGACATCTTACTATGGCTACACCTTC.

CDR3 sequence reads: CASSVGGSLRYTF. The CDR3 DNA is TGTGCCAGCAGCGTAGGAGGGAGTCTGCGCTACACCTTC. The gene calls are TRBV9 and TRBJ1-2; D is ambiguous. Germline lookup yields CDR1 SGDLS and CDR2 YYNGEE. This CDR3 region has 13 residues. Deletions cut 0 bases from V and 9 bases from J, with 12 bases between.

The V gene is TRBV6-6, the J gene TRBJ2-7; D not certain. CDR1 and CDR2 from the germline V gene are MNHNY and SVGAGI (reference sequence). Deletions cut 0 bases from V and 3 bases from J, with 9 bases between. This CDR3 is built from 14 residues. CDR3 DNA: TGTGCCAGCAGTTACTCTGCAGGTAACTACGAGCAGTACTTC. This codes for CASSYSAGNYEQYF.

By sample share, this clone is medium-sized. This chain uses TRBV5-1 with TRBJ1-2; D might be TRBD1 (6 bases). V was shortened by 4 bases and J by 4 bases, with 14 bases between the two germline ends. CDR1 SGHRS and CDR2 YFSETQ come from the germline V gene. The CDR3 contains 14 residues. The DNA for the CDR3 is TGCGCCAGCAGCCCCGAGGGGGTCATCTATGGCTACACCTTC. Translated: CASSPEGVIYGYTF.

V gene TRBV30 combines with J gene TRBJ2-7; tentative D call: TRBD1 (6 bases). V dropped 0 bases and J dropped 0 bases, with 9 bases sitting between them. Germline V lookup: CDR1 GTSNPN, CDR2 SVGIG (reference sequence). This CDR3 is built from 14 residues. This chain's CDR3 is CAWSVRGGSYEQYF. CDR3 nucleotide sequence: TGTGCCTGGAGTGTACGAGGGGGCTCCTACGAGCAGTACTTC.

This clone was seen just once. The chain recombines TRBV27 with TRBJ1-4, with 8 nucleotides matching TRBD1. Germline V gives CDR1 MNHEY, CDR2 SMNVEV (reference sequence). The CDR3 sequence is 15 residues long. J gave up 8 bases and V 5 bases, and 10 bases lay outside the gene matches. DNA for the CDR3: TGTGCCAGCAGTCCGGGGACAGGCCTAGAAGAAAAACTGTTTTTT. Translation gives CASSPGTGLEEKLFF.

The genes are TRBV19 and TRBJ1-5; D is undetermined. V was clipped by 8 bases and J by 6 bases, with 14 bases between them. The V gene's germline CDR1 is LNHDA and CDR2 SQIVND (reference sequence). CDR3 size: 13 residues. The CDR3 bases are TGTGCCAGTCAGAACGGGGATGTTCAGCCCCAGCATTTT. This sequence encodes CASQNGDVQPQHF.

V and J are TRBV29-1 and TRBJ2-7; no definite D call. CDR3 length equals 11 residues. Trimming stripped 1 base from V and 6 bases from J, with 7 bases between. Per germline, CDR1 SQVTM and CDR2 ANQGSEA. DNA for the CDR3: TGCAGCGTTGAAGGTCCCTCCGAGCAGTACTTC. It codes for CSVEGPSEQYF.

This clone was recorded many times. The chain combines TRBV27 with TRBJ2-7, with 8 bases fitting TRBD1. Germline-derived CDR1 and CDR2 are MNHEY and SMNVEV (reference sequence). The CDR3 length is 17 residues. The V segment lost 4 bases and the J segment 2 bases; nucleotides outside the gene matches: 13. CDR3 DNA: TGTGCCAGCAGTTCACCCTTTGGGGGGACAGGAACCTACGAGCAGTACTTC. Translated, it gives CASSSPFGGTGTYEQYF.

The chain couples TRBV7-7 to TRBJ2-1; tentatively, D is TRBD2 (5 bases). Trimming cost V 1 base and J 3 bases, with 10 bases left between them. Germline lookup yields CDR1 SSHAT and CDR2 FNYEAQ (reference sequence). The CDR3 sequence is 15 residues long. CDR3 bases: TGTGCCAGCAGCTTAGATTTTGACTACTACAATGAGCAGTTCTTC. Amino acid sequence: CASSLDFDYYNEQFF.

The chain joins TRBV5-4 to TRBJ2-7; 8 positions agree with TRBD1. Germline V lookup: CDR1 SGHNT, CDR2 YYREEE (reference sequence). Germline trimming cut 4 bases from V and 3 bases from J; bases unmatched to any gene: 6. The CDR3 is 14 residues long. This CDR3 is CASSAGQAVYEQYF. CDR3 bases: TGTGCCAGCAGCGCGGGACAGGCGGTCTACGAGCAGTACTTC.

This clone was seen more than once but under ten times. The rearrangement uses TRBV5-8 and TRBJ1-6; D gene uncertain. This CDR3 comprises 15 residues. V lost 4 bases to trimming and J lost 3 bases, with 11 bases between them. Germline CDR1 is SGHTS and CDR2 is YDEGEE. The CDR3 nucleotides read TGTGCCAGCAGCCTCGTAGCACGCTATAATTCACCCCTCCACTTT. Residues: CASSLVARYNSPLHF.

This clone was detected a few times. This chain links TRBV28 with TRBJ1-5; D remains ambiguous. V was cut by 3 bases and J by 9 bases, with 15 bases left in between. The CDR3 runs to 14 residues. Germline assignment: CDR1 MDHEN and CDR2 SYDVKM. The CDR3 DNA sequence: TGTGCCAGCAGTTTTTTGCGGGGTTTGGGGCCCCAGCATTTT. Encoded protein: CASSFLRGLGPQHF. Combining the CDR3 with reference TRBV28 and TRBJ1-5 gives the whole variable domain DVKVTQSSRYLVKRTGEKVFLECVQDMDHENMFWYRQDPGLGLRLIYFSYDVKMKEKGDIPEGYSVSREKKERFSLILESASTNQTSMYLCASSFLRGLGPQHFGDGTRLSIL.

The V gene is TRBV13, the J gene TRBJ2-7, with TRBD1 matching 9 bases. V gave up 5 bases and J gave up 3 bases; unmatched junction bases: 8. The germline CDR1 and CDR2 sequences are PRHDT and FYEKMQ (reference sequence). The CDR3 length is 15 residues. The CDR3 reads CASSPRDRALYEQYF. The DNA of the CDR3 is TGTGCCAGCAGCCCCCGGGACAGGGCTCTCTACGAGCAGTACTTC.

This clone was recorded only once. The chain combines TRBV5-1 with TRBJ1-1, with D possibly TRBD1 on 6 matching bases. The CDR3 extends over 14 amino acids. Germline values: CDR1 SGHRS, CDR2 YFSETQ. V was trimmed by 0 bases and J by 4 bases, leaving 10 bases between them. The CDR3 DNA reads as TGCGCCAGCAGCTTGGGGGGGACATCCACTGAAGCTTTCTTT. Its translation is CASSLGGTSTEAFF.

The V call is TRBV11-2, the J call TRBJ1-2; D call uncertain. The CDR3 has 15 amino acids. From germline, CDR1 is SGHAT and CDR2 FQNNGV. Trimming pared 0 bases from V and 4 bases from J, leaving 12 bases between. CDR3 coding DNA: TGTGCCAGCAGCTTAGATCCCCAGGCCCCCTATGGCTACACCTTC. Protein product: CASSLDPQAPYGYTF.

The rearrangement joins TRBV4-1 to TRBJ1-6, with TRBD1 identical over 9 bases. With V trimmed by 4 bases and J by 14 bases, 9 bases remained unmatched. CDR3 size: 14 residues. Germline CDR1 MGHRA, CDR2 YSYEKL. In nucleotides, the CDR3 is TGCGCCAGCAGCCCGGACAGGGGTATTCGGGCCCTCCACTTT. It encodes CASSPDRGIRALHF.

The genes are TRBV28 and TRBJ1-5, with D perhaps matching TRBD1 (5 bases). The CDR3 sequence is 15 residues long. The germline V gene encodes CDR1 MDHEN and CDR2 SYDVKM. Trimming shortened V by 6 bases and J by 1 base, and 13 bases separated the two germline ends. CDR3 sequence (DNA): TGTGCCAGCAGACACGCCCAGGGAAGCAATCAGCCCCAGCATTTT. It translates to CASRHAQGSNQPQHF.